What follows are 20 T cell receptor beta chains derived from one specimen sequenced in a study of blood T cell repertoires in COVID-19. The assay was immunoSEQ multiplex PCR, and TCRdb's table has in-frame clones only and misses some. The sample holds some 310,000 clones, about nine tenths seen once. Material for sequencing was peripheral blood. The source is a man in his forties or fifties with active or convalescent COVID-19.

The V gene is TRBV6-5, the J gene TRBJ2-3, with 9 bases matching TRBD1. V lost 6 bases, J lost 3 bases, and 4 bases stayed unmatched. The CDR3 has 14 amino acids. CDR1 and CDR2 (germline): MNHEY, SVGAGI. The chain's CDR3 is CASSRDRVTDTQYF. Written as DNA, the CDR3 is TGTGCCAGCAGCCGGGACAGGGTTACAGATACGCAGTATTTT.

This chain links TRBV10-3 with TRBJ1-4; 9 bases agree with TRBD1. This CDR3 contains 16 residues. Germline V gene lookup returns CDR1 ENHRY and CDR2 SYGVKD. Trimming at V came to 8 bases and at J to 6 bases, leaving 13 bases not matched to a gene. The CDR3 DNA reads as TGTGCCATCGGAAGAGGAGGACAGGGGATGGATGAAAAACTGTTTTTT. Protein: CAIGRGGQGMDEKLFF.

This chain links TRBV19 with TRBJ1-5; 7 bases are a match to TRBD1. CDR1 is LNHDA, CDR2 SQIVND, per germline (reference sequence). After removal of 4 bases from V and 3 bases from J, the junction contained 6 bases not matched to a gene. This CDR3 contains 15 residues. Here the CDR3 reads CASSRGQGDNQPQHF. CDR3 bases: TGTGCCAGTAGTAGGGGGCAGGGGGACAATCAGCCCCAGCATTTT.

The chain couples TRBV6-5 to TRBJ1-1; D gene unclear. Trimming removed 2 bases at V and 7 bases at J, with 8 bases between. Germline assignment: CDR1 MNHEY and CDR2 SVGAGI. The CDR3 totals 12 residues. This CDR3 reads CASSYDFREAFF. The CDR3 DNA reads TGTGCCAGCAGTTACGACTTCCGTGAAGCTTTCTTT.

This chain connects TRBV2 to TRBJ1-1; D is undetermined. The CDR3 spans 12 residues. CDR1 is SNHLY and CDR2 is FYNNEI in the germline V gene. The V end was cut by 7 bases, the J end by 0 bases, with 6 bases between. The DNA of the CDR3 is TGTGCCAGCACCAGGCTGAACACTGAAGCTTTCTTT. It specifies CASTRLNTEAFF.

The J gene is TRBJ1-1, the V gene TRBV5-1; maybe TRBD1 (5 bases). CDR1 and CDR2 (germline): SGHRS, YFSETQ. This CDR3 spans 14 amino acids. With 3 bases removed from V and 1 base from J, the gap between germline ends came to 10 bases. CDR3 region: CASSSNQGNTEAFF. DNA of the CDR3: TGCGCCAGCAGCTCGAACCAGGGGAACACTGAAGCTTTCTTT.

The V and J genes are TRBV4-2 and TRBJ1-1, with TRBD1 identical over 7 bases. The length of the CDR3 is 13 residues. CDR1 is LGHNA and CDR2 is YNFKEQ in the germline V gene. With V trimmed by 1 base and J by 7 bases, 3 bases remained unmatched. CDR3 DNA: TGTGCCAGCAGCCAAGTCGGGACAGATGAAGCTTTCTTT. It yields the protein CASSQVGTDEAFF.

This clone appeared once. The chain is built from TRBV6-5 and TRBJ2-5; D is uncertain. CDR1 and CDR2 (germline): MNHEY, SVGAGI. The CDR3 runs 14 residues. Trimming left V 4 bases short and J 2 bases short, with 11 bases between. The CDR3 sequence: CASSSPGVQETQYF. The CDR3, as DNA: TGTGCCAGCAGTTCGCCCGGTGTTCAAGAGACCCAGTACTTC.

CDR3 coding DNA: TGTGCCATCAGTGAAGCATATGGCAATCAGCCCCAGCATTTT. Protein: CAISEAYGNQPQHF. The genes are TRBV10-3 and TRBJ1-5; D remains unclear. The CDR3 is 14 amino acids. The ends were cut back, 3 bases at V and 2 bases at J, with 8 bases in the middle. Germline CDR1 reads ENHRY; CDR2 reads SYGVKD.

The chain carries TRBV9 and TRBJ1-3; 10 nucleotides agree with TRBD1. The CDR3 covers 16 residues. Germline V lookup: CDR1 SGDLS, CDR2 YYNGEE. V lost 0 bases, J lost 0 bases, and 0 bases stayed unmatched. The CDR3 region has the DNA TGTGCCAGCAGCGTAGGGGACAGGGGCTCTGGAAACACCATATATTTT. Residues: CASSVGDRGSGNTIYF.

The CDR3 loop reads CAISDARTGDTEAFF. For the CDR3, the DNA is TGTGCCATCAGTGACGCTAGGACCGGGGACACTGAAGCTTTCTTT. The genes are TRBV10-3 and TRBJ1-1; D gene unclear. Deletions cut 3 bases from V and 3 bases from J, with 14 bases between. CDR3 length: 15 residues. Germline CDR1 reads ENHRY; CDR2 reads SYGVKD.

The V and J genes are TRBV19 and TRBJ1-1; TRBD1 agrees at 10 bases. The CDR3 has 14 amino acids. Germline trimming cut 7 bases from V and 5 bases from J; bases unmatched to any gene: 7. The germline V gene encodes CDR1 LNHDA and CDR2 SQIVND (reference sequence). DNA of the CDR3: TGTGCCAGTAAAACGACAGGGGGCTCGACTGAAGCTTTCTTT. Protein: CASKTTGGSTEAFF.

The rearrangement joins TRBV4-2 to TRBJ2-1; 9 bases are shared with TRBD2. From germline, CDR1 is LGHNA and CDR2 YNFKEQ. This CDR3 has 16 amino acids. V gave up 0 bases and J gave up 9 bases; unmatched junction bases: 9. CDR3 amino acids: CASSQEGSGRSGEQFF. CDR3 DNA sequence: TGTGCCAGCAGCCAAGAGGGAAGCGGGAGGTCGGGTGAGCAGTTCTTC.

The chain has TRBV5-6 and TRBJ1-2; D call uncertain. CDR1 and CDR2 (germline): SGHDT, YYEEEE. The V end was cut by 0 bases, the J end by 2 bases, with 8 bases between. The CDR3 runs 14 residues. CDR3 sequence reads: CASSLGSGNYGYTF. The DNA for the CDR3 is TGTGCCAGCAGCTTGGGGTCCGGGAACTATGGCTACACCTTC.

The CDR3 sequence: CATSDRDRGFYGYTF. Written as DNA, the CDR3 is TGTGCCACCAGTGACCGGGACAGGGGATTCTATGGCTACACCTTC. The V gene is TRBV24-1, the J gene TRBJ1-2; 10 bases fit TRBD1. There are 15 residues in the CDR3. The J segment lost 4 bases and the V segment lost 4 bases, leaving 5 bases of the junction unmatched. Germline assignment: CDR1 KGHDR and CDR2 SFDVKD.

The chain has TRBV6-5 and TRBJ1-2, with D perhaps matching TRBD1 (5 bases). The CDR3 sequence is 13 residues long. CDR1 is MNHEY and CDR2 is SVGAGI in the germline V gene. V gave up 2 bases and J gave up 4 bases, with 8 bases separating them. Written as DNA, the CDR3 is TGTGCCAGCAGTTACCGGCAGGGCTATGGCTACACCTTC. Encoded protein: CASSYRQGYGYTF.

The chain uses TRBV6-5 and TRBJ1-4, with TRBD1 matching over 8 bases. CDR3 length equals 16 residues. Germline V gene sequence: CDR1 MNHEY, CDR2 SVGAGI. Trimming cost V 2 bases and J 0 bases; bases outside gene matches: 2. The CDR3 sequence is CASSYLRGPTNEKLFF. The CDR3 DNA is TGTGCCAGCAGTTACCTCAGGGGGCCAACTAATGAAAAACTGTTTTTT.

V is TRBV5-6 and J is TRBJ1-2; the D gene is possibly TRBD1 (5 bases). Germline assignment: CDR1 SGHDT and CDR2 YYEEEE. With 4 bases removed from V and 2 bases from J, the gap between germline ends came to 12 bases. This CDR3 has 14 residues. CDR3 amino acids: CASSLNRQNYGYTF. The CDR3, as DNA: TGTGCCAGCAGCCTGAATCGACAGAACTATGGCTACACCTTC.

The gene calls are TRBV30 and TRBJ1-6; no definite D call. The V end was cut by 1 base, the J end by 7 bases, with 14 bases between. CDR1 is GTSNPN, CDR2 SVGIG, per germline (reference sequence). This CDR3 comprises 15 residues. The DNA of the CDR3 is TGTGCCTGGAGTGGCGTCAGAACAGCCAATTCACCCCTCCACTTT. This codes for CAWSGVRTANSPLHF.

CDR3 protein: CASSSGLAGTGELFF. CDR3 DNA: TGCGCCAGCAGCTCGGGACTAGCGGGAACCGGGGAGCTGTTTTTT. V usage is TRBV5-1 and J usage is TRBJ2-2; TRBD2 aligns across 13 bases. Germline trimming cut 3 bases from V and 5 bases from J; bases unmatched to any gene: 1. CDR3 size: 15 residues. From germline, CDR1 is SGHRS and CDR2 YFSETQ.